The rows below give T cell receptor beta chains drawn from one sample of a study of shared clonotypes between healthy human individuals. Produced via immunoSEQ multiplex PCR; TCRdb's table is partial and in-frame only. The sample contains around 1.1 million clones, 60% to 85% of which appear only once. Sequencing was carried out using memory CD4+ T cells from PBMCs. The receptors were gathered from a man younger than 35 in good health. Some clones in this sample may be carry-over from other donors' samples. CDR3s include the opening cysteine and the closing phenylalanine or tryptophan. The D gene is left open where the match is weak. Expanded clones get a size class; other rows say once, few or many, or leave the size out.

j_gene | d_gene | v_gene | abundance | CDR3aa | CDR3nt
TRBJ2-3 | TRBD2 | TRBV28 | . | CASRNSGRGDTQYF | TGTGCCAGCAGGAACAGCGGGAGGGGCGATACGCAGTATTTT
TRBJ1-3 | . | TRBV28 | few | CASSLRISGNTIYF | TGTGCCAGCAGTTTAAGGATCTCTGGAAACACCATATATTTT
TRBJ2-2 | TRBD1 | TRBV7-9 | once | CASSLVGQGVSGELFF | TGTGCCAGCAGCTTGGTGGGACAGGGAGTTTCCGGGGAGCTGTTTTTT
TRBJ1-1 | TRBD1 | TRBV27 | . | CASSLYRGGTEAFF | TGTGCCAGCAGTTTATACAGGGGGGGGACTGAAGCTTTCTTT
TRBJ1-1 | . | TRBV28 | . | CASSSGVRTEAFF | TGTGCCAGCAGTTCAGGGGTCCGTACTGAAGCTTTCTTT
TRBJ2-7 | . | TRBV5-6 | . | CASSFRARIEQYF | TGTGCCAGCAGCTTCCGTGCGAGGATCGAGCAGTACTTC
TRBJ1-1 | . | TRBV27 | . | CASSSLRRGGSTEAFF | TGTGCCAGCAGTTCCCTCCGGAGGGGAGGCAGCACTGAAGCTTTCTTT
TRBJ2-1 | . | TRBV2 | . | CASSVRRAPYNEQFF | TGTGCCAGCTCAGTCCGGAGGGCCCCCTACAATGAGCAGTTCTTC
TRBJ1-1 | . | TRBV6-5 | . | CASTENPFLNTEAFF | TGTGCCTCTACCGAAAACCCCTTTTTGAACACTGAAGCTTTCTTT
TRBJ2-5 | TRBD2 | TRBV27 | . | CASSQPTSGRQETQYF | TGTGCCAGCAGTCAACCGACTAGCGGGAGGCAAGAGACCCAGTACTTC
TRBJ2-3 | TRBD2 | TRBV9 | . | CASSVVAGGRTDTQYF | TGTGCCAGCAGCGTAGTAGCGGGAGGACGCACAGATACGCAGTATTTT
TRBJ1-5 | . | TRBV2 | . | CASSVYSNQPQHF | TGTGCCAGCAGTGTATATAGCAATCAGCCCCAGCATTTT
TRBJ2-7 | TRBD1 | TRBV5-6 | few | CASSWGTGETYEQYF | TGTGCCAGCAGCTGGGGGACAGGTGAAACCTACGAGCAGTACTTC
TRBJ2-4 | . | TRBV5-3 | . | CARGVAKNIQYF | TGTGCCAGAGGGGTGGCCAAAAACATTCAGTACTTC
TRBJ1-2 | . | TRBV5-1 | . | CASSPQGFSGYTF | TGCGCCAGCAGCCCACAGGGATTCTCTGGCTACACCTTC
TRBJ2-2 | TRBD1 | TRBV19 | . | CASSIDRGTGELFF | TGTGCCAGTAGTATTGACAGGGGCACCGGGGAGCTGTTTTTT
TRBJ2-7 | . | TRBV19 | . | CASSVRRAEQYF | TGTGCCAGTAGCGTGAGGAGAGCCGAGCAGTACTTC
TRBJ2-7 | TRBD2 | TRBV6-6 | . | CASRSRGGDNEQYF | TGTGCCAGCAGGTCACGGGGGGGGGACAACGAGCAGTACTTC
TRBJ2-1 | TRBD2 | TRBV15 | once | CATRSGRGAYNEQFF | TGTGCCACCAGAAGCGGGAGAGGCGCCTACAATGAGCAGTTCTTC
TRBJ1-2 | . | TRBV11-2 | . | CASRSAPGHAYGYTF | TGTGCCAGCAGATCCGCCCCGGGTCACGCCTATGGCTACACCTTC
TRBJ1-1 | . | TRBV28 | few | CASSLRNTEAFF | TGTGCCAGCAGTTTGAGAAACACTGAAGCTTTCTTT
TRBJ2-3 | . | TRBV18 | . | CASSPSRDLTDTQYF | TGTGCCAGCTCACCGAGCCGGGACCTCACAGATACGCAGTATTTT
TRBJ1-5 | . | TRBV28 | . | CASSFYQPQHF | TGTGCCAGCAGTTTCTATCAGCCCCAGCATTTT
TRBJ2-1 | . | TRBV21-1 | . | CASSERLAGVNEQFF | TGTGCCAGCAGCGAACGACTAGCGGGAGTCAATGAGCAGTTCTTC
TRBJ2-1 | . | TRBV4-3 | . | CASSQVQAPYNEQFF | TGCGCCAGCAGCCAAGTCCAGGCCCCCTACAATGAGCAGTTCTTC
TRBJ2-3 | . | TRBV9 | . | CASGRGNTDTQYF | TGTGCCAGCGGTCGAGGAAACACAGATACGCAGTATTTT
TRBJ1-1 | TRBD1 | TRBV7-3 | . | CASSLGGQMNTEAFF | TGTGCCAGCAGCTTAGGGGGACAGATGAACACTGAAGCTTTCTTT
TRBJ2-5 | . | TRBV11-2 | . | CASSLSSAGQETQYF | TGTGCCAGCAGCTTAAGTTCCGCAGGGCAGGAGACCCAGTACTTC